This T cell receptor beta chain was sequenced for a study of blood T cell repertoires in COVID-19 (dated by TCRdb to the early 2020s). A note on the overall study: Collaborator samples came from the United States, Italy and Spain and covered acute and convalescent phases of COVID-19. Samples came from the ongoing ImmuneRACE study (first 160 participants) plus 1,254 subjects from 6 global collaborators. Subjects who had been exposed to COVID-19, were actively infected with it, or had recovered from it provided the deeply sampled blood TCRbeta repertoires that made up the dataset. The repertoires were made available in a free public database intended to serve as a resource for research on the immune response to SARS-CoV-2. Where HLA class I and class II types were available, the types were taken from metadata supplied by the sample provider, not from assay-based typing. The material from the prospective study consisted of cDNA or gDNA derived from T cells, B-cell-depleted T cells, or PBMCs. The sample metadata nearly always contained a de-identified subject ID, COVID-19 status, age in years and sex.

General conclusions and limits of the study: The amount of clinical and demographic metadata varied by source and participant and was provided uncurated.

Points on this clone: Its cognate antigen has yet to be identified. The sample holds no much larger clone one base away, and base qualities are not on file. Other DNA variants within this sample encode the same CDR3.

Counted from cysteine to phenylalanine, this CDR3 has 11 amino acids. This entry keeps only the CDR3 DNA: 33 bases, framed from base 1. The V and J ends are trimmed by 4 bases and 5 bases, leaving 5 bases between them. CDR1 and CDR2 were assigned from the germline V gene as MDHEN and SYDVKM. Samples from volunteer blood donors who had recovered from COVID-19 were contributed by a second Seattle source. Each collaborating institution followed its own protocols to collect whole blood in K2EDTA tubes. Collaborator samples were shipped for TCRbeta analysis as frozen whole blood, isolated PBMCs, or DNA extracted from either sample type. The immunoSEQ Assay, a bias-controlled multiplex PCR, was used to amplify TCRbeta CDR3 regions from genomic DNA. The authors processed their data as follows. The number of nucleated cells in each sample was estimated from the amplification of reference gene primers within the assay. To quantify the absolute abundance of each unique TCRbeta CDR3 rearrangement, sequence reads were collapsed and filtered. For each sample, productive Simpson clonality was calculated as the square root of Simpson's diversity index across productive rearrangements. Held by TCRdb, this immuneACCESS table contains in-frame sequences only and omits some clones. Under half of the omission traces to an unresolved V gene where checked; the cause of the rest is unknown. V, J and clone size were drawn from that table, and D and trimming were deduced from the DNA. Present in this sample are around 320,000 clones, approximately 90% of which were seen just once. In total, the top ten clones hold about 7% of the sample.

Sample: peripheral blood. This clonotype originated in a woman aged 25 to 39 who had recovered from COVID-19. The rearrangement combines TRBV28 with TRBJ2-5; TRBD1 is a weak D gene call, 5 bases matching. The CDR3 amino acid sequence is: CASSYRETQYF. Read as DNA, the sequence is TGTGCCAGCAGTTACAGGGAGACCCAGTACTTC. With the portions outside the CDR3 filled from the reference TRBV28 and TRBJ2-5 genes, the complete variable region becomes DVKVTQSSRYLVKRTGEKVFLECVQDMDHENMFWYRQDPGLGLRLIYFSYDVKMKEKGDIPEGYSVSREKKERFSLILESASTNQTSMYLCASSYRETQYFGPGTRLLVL.